This TCR beta chain was observed in a study of identical twins. Study findings and constraints: With abundant cord blood beta clonotypes, insertions were fewer; memory repertoires showed no such pattern. Analyses based on zero insertions could be partly confounded by invariant MAIT and iNKT cells.

In this sample, this clonotype turned up many times. Its antigen is not known. Between the trimmed V and J ends, which lost 0 bases and 2 bases, there was a span of 5 bases. This CDR3 is built from 13 residues. Germline CDR1 reads MGHRA; CDR2 reads YSYEKL. TCRdb reprocessed the 5' RACE reads with MiXCR, giving one entry per CDR3 protein. The sample has over 550,000 distinct CDR3 sequences, just over 7% seen once; the top ten hold less than 2%. These data also featured in a second study, about yellow fever vaccine responses in identical twins. Per that study: Twins' vaccine T cell response reportedly seemed partly convergent, partly personalized.

Material: PBMCs. This chain uses TRBV4-1 with TRBJ2-7; D is uncertain. This sequence was found in a woman aged 18 to 35 in good health. DNA for the CDR3: TGCGCCAGCAGCCAAGATCACACCTACGAGCAGTACGTC. It is translated as CASSQDHTYEQYV.